These 8 T cell receptor beta chains were sequenced from one sample in a study of blood T cell repertoires in COVID-19 (dated by TCRdb to the early 2020s). The library was generated by the immunoSEQ multiplex PCR assay. As stored in TCRdb, this immuneACCESS dataset retains in-frame rearrangements with V and J assigned. A fraction of the clones does not appear; measured against another copy, unresolved V genes explain less than half of the discrepancy, and the remainder lacks a known reason. The sample has roughly 230,000 clones on record, around 83% of them singletons. The ten most abundant clones make up around 0.98% of the sample. Material: peripheral blood. These receptors were obtained from a man aged 40-50 years with acute or convalescent COVID-19.

In this sample, this clone turned up once. The chain combines TRBV19 with TRBJ1-4; D may be TRBD1 (5 bases). Between the trimmed V and J ends, which lost 4 bases and 8 bases, there was a span of 17 bases. CDR1 is LNHDA, CDR2 SQIVND, per germline (reference sequence). CDR3 length: 15 amino acids. The CDR3 DNA is TGTGCCAGTAGTACCCGCCAGGGCTTTAACGAAAAACTGTTTTTT. The encoded protein is CASSTRQGFNEKLFF.

This chain connects TRBV10-1 to TRBJ2-7; a weak D match, TRBD2 (6 bases). Germline V lookup: CDR1 WNHNN, CDR2 SYGVQD (reference sequence). Trimming removed 2 bases from V and 3 bases from J, with 11 bases in between. The CDR3 spans 14 residues. The CDR3: CASSENGTFYEQYF. DNA of the CDR3: TGCGCCAGCAGTGAGAACGGGACTTTCTACGAGCAGTACTTC.

The J gene is TRBJ1-3, the V gene TRBV11-2; D unresolved. V lost 5 bases to trimming and J lost 0 bases, with 5 bases between them. Germline V gene sequence: CDR1 SGHAT, CDR2 FQNNGV. CDR3 length equals 13 residues. As DNA, the CDR3 is TGTGCCAGCAGCCCCTCCTCTGGAAACACCATATATTTT. This encodes CASSPSSGNTIYF.

The chain employs TRBV5-1 and TRBJ1-3, with 7 nucleotides matching TRBD1. The CDR3 is made up of 15 amino acids. The germline V gene has CDR1 SGHRS and CDR2 YFSETQ. The V segment lost 3 bases and the J segment 0 bases; nucleotides outside the gene matches: 3. The CDR3: CASSSTGISGNTIYF. The CDR3, as DNA: TGCGCCAGCAGCTCGACAGGGATCTCTGGAAACACCATATATTTT.

The chain recombines TRBV30 with TRBJ1-2; D is unclear. There are 12 residues in the CDR3. V was pared by 5 bases and J by 1 base, with 8 bases between. Germline lookup yields CDR1 GTSNPN and CDR2 SVGIG (reference sequence). The CDR3 region has the DNA TGTGCCTGGTTAGCGTTTAACTATGGCTACACCTTC. Protein product: CAWLAFNYGYTF.

CDR3 DNA sequence: TGTGCCAGCAGCTCTCAGGGGTCTTCTGGGGCCAACGTCCTGACTTTC. Protein: CASSSQGSSGANVLTF. The gene calls are TRBV5-6 and TRBJ2-6, with TRBD1 as a possible D gene (6 bases). With 3 bases removed from V and 1 base from J, the gap between germline ends came to 11 bases. The CDR3 totals 16 residues. Looked up from germline, CDR1 is SGHDT and CDR2 is YYEEEE.

V and J are TRBV27 and TRBJ2-3, with TRBD2 matching 15 bases. Trimming removed 6 bases from V and 4 bases from J; junction bases left unmatched: 14. Germline lookup yields CDR1 MNHEY and CDR2 SMNVEV (reference sequence). The CDR3 consists of 19 residues. The DNA of the CDR3 is TGTGCCAGCAGGAGGACTAGCGGGGGGGCCCGTAGGCCCTCAGATACGCAGTATTTT. As protein: CASRRTSGGARRPSDTQYF.

V gene TRBV5-1 combines with J gene TRBJ2-5; TRBD1 aligns across 7 bases. CDR3 size: 14 residues. Germline V gene data show CDR1 as SGHRS and CDR2 as YFSETQ. V lost 0 bases to trimming and J lost 3 bases; unmatched junction nucleotides: 2. CDR3: CASSLGQGKETQYF. The CDR3 nucleotides read TGCGCCAGCAGCTTGGGACAGGGCAAAGAGACCCAGTACTTC.